This T cell receptor (beta chain) comes out of a study of shared clonotypes between healthy human individuals. The assay was immunoSEQ multiplex PCR, and TCRdb's table has in-frame clones only and misses some. The data contain 850,000 to 1,200,000 clones, around 75% of them singletons. This CDR3 spans 13 amino acids. Trimming took off 1 base at V and 3 bases at J, with 6 bases between the two ends. Looked up from germline, CDR1 is SNHLY and CDR2 is FYNNEI. This clone was detected only a few times. The V call is TRBV2, the J call TRBJ2-5; D remains unclear. The sequencing input was memory CD4+ T cells sorted from blood. As for subset: CD45RA-negative fraction. The sequence derives from a man between 18 and 29 years old in good health. CDR3 amino acids: CASSEEQKETQYF. The DNA of the CDR3 is TGTGCCAGCAGTGAAGAACAGAAAGAGACCCAGTACTTC.